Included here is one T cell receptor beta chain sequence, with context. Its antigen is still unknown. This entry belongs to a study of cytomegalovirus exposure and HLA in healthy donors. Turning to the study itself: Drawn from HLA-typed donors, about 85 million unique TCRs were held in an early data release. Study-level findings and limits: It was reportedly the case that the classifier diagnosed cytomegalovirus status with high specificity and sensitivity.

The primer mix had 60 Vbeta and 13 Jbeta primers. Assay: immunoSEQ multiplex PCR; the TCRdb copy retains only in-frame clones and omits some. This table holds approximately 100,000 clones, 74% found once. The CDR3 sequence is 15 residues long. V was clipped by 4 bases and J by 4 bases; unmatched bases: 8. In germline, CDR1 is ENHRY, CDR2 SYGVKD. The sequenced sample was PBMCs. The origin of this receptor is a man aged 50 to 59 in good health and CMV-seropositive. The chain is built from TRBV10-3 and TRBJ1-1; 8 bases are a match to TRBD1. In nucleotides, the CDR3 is TGTGCCATCAGTGCCAACCAGGGGGCCGGCACTGAAGCTTTCTTT. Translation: CAISANQGAGTEAFF.